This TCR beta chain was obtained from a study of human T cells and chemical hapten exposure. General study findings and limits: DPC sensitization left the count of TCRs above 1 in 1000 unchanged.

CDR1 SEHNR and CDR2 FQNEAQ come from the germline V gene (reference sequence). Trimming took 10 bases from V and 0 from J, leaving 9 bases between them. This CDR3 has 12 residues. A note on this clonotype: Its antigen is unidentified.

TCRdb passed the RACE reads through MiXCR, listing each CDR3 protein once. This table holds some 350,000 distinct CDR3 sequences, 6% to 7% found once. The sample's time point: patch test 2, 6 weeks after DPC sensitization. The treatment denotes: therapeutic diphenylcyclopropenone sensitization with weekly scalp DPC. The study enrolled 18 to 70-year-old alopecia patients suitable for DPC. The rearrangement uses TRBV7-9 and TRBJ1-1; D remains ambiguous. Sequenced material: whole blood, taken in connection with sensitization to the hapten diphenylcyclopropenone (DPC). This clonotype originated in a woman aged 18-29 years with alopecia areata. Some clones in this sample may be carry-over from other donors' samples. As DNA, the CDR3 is TGTGCCACGAATCCCTTGAACACTGAAGCTTTCTTT. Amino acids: CATNPLNTEAFF.